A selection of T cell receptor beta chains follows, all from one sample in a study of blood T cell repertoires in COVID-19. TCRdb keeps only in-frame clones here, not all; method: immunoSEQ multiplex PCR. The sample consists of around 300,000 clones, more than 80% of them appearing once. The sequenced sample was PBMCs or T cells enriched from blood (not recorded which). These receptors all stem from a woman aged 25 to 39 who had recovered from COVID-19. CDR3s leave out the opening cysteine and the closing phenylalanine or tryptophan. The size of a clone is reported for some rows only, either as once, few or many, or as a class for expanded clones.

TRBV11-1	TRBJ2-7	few	ASSPDSTYEQY
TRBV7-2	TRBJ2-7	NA	ASSLVPTYEQY
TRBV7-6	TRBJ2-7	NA	ASSSNSGWGLEQY
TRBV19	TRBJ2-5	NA	ASSLSTGRETQY
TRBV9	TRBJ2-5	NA	ASSVVRSRRETQY
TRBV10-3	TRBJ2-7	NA	AINAWGLESSYEQY
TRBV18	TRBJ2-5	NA	ASSPRALQETQY
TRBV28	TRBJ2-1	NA	ASSGGGMEREQF
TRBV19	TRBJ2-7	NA	ASSTGGLSYEQY
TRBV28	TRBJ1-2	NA	ASSVTGGWYGYT
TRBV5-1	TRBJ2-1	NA	ASSLRLAGGHLF
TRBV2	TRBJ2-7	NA	ASERESYEQY
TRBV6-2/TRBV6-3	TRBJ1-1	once	ASSYWRQGTNTEAF
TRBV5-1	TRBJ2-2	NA	ASSLPGIQANTGELF
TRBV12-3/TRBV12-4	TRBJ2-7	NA	ASSRDISYEQY
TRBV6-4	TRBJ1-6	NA	ASSDSISGTDNSPLH
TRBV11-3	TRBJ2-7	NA	ASSPRGSDEQY
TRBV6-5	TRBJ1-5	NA	ASSWGTNQPQH
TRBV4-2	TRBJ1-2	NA	ASGFGQGLSYGYT
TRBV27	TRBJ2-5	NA	ASSTDREVYWAQY
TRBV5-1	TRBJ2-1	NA	ASRLSGSSYNEQF
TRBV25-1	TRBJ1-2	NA	ASSDTGQGYGYT
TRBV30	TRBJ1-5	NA	AWSVLTENQPQH
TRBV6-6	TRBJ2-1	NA	ASSYGERGLHNEQF
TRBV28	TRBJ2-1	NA	ATIPAVPFSSYNEQF
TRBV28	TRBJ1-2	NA	ASKLANYGYT
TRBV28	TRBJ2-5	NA	ASSSQGASGLGETQY
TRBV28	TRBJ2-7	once	ATQGSPVYEQY